This T cell receptor (beta chain) appears in the sequencing data of a study of blood T cell repertoires in COVID-19 (dated by TCRdb to the early 2020s). The study in broad terms: Samples from collaborators originated in the United States, Italy and Spain and spanned both the acute and convalescent phases of COVID-19. The material from the prospective study consisted of cDNA or gDNA derived from T cells, B-cell-depleted T cells, or PBMCs. Deeply sampled blood TCRbeta repertoires from subjects exposed to, actively infected with, or recovered from COVID-19 were included in the dataset. A freely available public database, intended as a resource for researchers studying the immune response to SARS-CoV-2, is where the repertoires were released. Samples were obtained from the ongoing ImmuneRACE study (first 160 participants) and from 1,254 subjects provided by 6 global collaborators. Sample metadata almost always included a de-identified subject ID, COVID-19 status, age in years and sex. Where available, HLA class I and class II types were taken from metadata supplied by the sample provider and were not determined by assay-based typing. General conclusions and limits of the study: How much clinical and demographic metadata was included differed by source and by participant, and the metadata was provided uncurated.

The immunoSEQ Assay, a bias-controlled multiplex PCR, was used to amplify TCRbeta CDR3 regions from genomic DNA. From the authors' description of their analysis: The number of nucleated cells in each sample was estimated from the amplification of reference gene primers within the assay. To quantify the absolute abundance of each unique TCRbeta CDR3 rearrangement, sequence reads were collapsed and filtered. Productive Simpson clonality was computed per sample as the square root of Simpson's diversity index over productive rearrangements. TCRdb mirrors the immuneACCESS table, restricted to in-frame sequences. Some clones are absent from its copies; in checked studies, under half trace to an unresolved V gene, and the reason for the others is unknown. V and J calls and clone size follow that table, whereas D and trimming were derived from the DNA. The sample records 120,000 to 150,000 clones, 84% of which are singletons. 4.5% to 6% of the sample goes to the ten largest clones.

To note about this clone: Its antigen is unknown. Base-call qualities are not available, and no considerably larger clone is one nucleotide away.

Participants in the prospective study were aged roughly 18 to 100 years, lived in 20 to 25 United States geographic areas, and enrolled through a virtual design. Cohort assignment in the prospective study relied on participant-reported clinical history from a screening survey and a study questionnaire. Exposed participants were defined as having been in contact with someone with a PCR-confirmed or clinician-diagnosed COVID-19 case within 2 weeks of study entry. In the prospective study, mobile phlebotomists collected whole blood, serum and a nasopharyngeal or oropharyngeal swab from each participant. Over a roughly 2-month period, participants in the prospective study had the option of providing additional blood draws and questionnaires. Blood samples from the prospective study were shipped frozen or at room temperature prior to DNA extraction. This receptor was identified in a woman in her fifties or sixties who had been exposed to COVID-19. Sequenced material: PBMCs or T cells enriched from blood (not recorded which).

CDR3 region: CASSEPQGNTIYF. DNA sequence: TGTGCCAGCAGTGAGCCCCAGGGAAACACCATATATTTT. Recombination connected TRBV6-1 to TRBJ1-3; the D gene cannot be named for sure. The cysteine opens and the phenylalanine closes a CDR3 of 13 amino acids. The kept DNA is CDR3 alone, 39 bases in frame from the first base. V lost 3 bases and J lost 4 bases; the stretch between them is 7 bases long. CDR1 and CDR2, looked up from the germline V gene, are MNHNS and SASEGT.